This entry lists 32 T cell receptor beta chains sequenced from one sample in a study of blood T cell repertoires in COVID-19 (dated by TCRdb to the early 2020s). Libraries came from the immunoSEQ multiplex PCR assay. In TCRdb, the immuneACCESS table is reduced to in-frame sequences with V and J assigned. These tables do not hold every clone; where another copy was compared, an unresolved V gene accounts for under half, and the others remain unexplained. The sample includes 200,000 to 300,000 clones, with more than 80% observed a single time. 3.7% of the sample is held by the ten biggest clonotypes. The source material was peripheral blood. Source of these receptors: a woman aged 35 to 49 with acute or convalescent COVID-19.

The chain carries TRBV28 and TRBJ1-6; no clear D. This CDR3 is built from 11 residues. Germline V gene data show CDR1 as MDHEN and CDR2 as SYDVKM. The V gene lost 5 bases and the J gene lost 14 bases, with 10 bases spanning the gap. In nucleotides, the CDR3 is TGTGCCAGCAGTCCGGGGATTTCCCTCCACTTT. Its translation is CASSPGISLHF.

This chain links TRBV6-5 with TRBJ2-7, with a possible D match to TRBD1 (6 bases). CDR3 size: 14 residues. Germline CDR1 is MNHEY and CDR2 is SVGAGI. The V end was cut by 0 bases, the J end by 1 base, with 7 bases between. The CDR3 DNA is TGTGCCAGCAGTTACTCGAGGGGGTCCTACGAGCAGTACGTC. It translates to CASSYSRGSYEQYV.

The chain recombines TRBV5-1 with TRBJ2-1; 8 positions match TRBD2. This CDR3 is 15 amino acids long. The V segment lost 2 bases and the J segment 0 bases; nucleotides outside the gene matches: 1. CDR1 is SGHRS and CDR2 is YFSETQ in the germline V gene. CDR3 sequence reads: CASSLAGVSYNEQFF. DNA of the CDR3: TGCGCCAGCAGCTTAGCGGGGGTCTCCTACAATGAGCAGTTCTTC.

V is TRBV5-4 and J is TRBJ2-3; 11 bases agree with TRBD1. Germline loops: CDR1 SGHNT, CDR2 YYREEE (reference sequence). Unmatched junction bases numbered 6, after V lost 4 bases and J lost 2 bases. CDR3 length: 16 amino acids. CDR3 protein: CASSIGQGAYTDTQYF. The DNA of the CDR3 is TGTGCCAGCAGCATTGGACAGGGGGCATACACAGATACGCAGTATTTT.

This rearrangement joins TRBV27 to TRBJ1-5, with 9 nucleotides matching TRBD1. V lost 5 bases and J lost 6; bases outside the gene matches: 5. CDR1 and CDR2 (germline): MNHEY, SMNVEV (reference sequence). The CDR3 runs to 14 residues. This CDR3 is CASSPQGAGQPQHF. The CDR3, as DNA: TGTGCCAGCAGTCCACAGGGGGCGGGTCAGCCCCAGCATTTT.

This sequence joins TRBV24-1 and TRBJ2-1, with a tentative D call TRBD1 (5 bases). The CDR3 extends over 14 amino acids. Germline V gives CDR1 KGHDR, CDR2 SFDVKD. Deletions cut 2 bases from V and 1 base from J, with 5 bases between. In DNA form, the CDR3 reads TGTGCCACCAGTGATTCAGGGTCCTACAATGAGCAGTTCTTC. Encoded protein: CATSDSGSYNEQFF.

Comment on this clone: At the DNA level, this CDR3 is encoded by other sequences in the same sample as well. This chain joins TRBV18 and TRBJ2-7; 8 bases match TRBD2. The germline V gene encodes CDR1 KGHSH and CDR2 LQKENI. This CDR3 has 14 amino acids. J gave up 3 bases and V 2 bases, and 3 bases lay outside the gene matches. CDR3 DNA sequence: TGTGCCAGCTCACCAAGGAGCGGGGGCTACGAGCAGTACGTC. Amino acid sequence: CASSPRSGGYEQYV.

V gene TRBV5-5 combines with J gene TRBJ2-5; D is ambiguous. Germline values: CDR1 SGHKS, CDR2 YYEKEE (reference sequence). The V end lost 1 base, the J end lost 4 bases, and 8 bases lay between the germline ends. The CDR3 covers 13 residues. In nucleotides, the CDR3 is TGTGCCAGCAGCTTGTCCGTCTCAGAGACCCAGTACTTC. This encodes CASSLSVSETQYF.

The CDR3 DNA is TGCGCCAGCAGTTCCCCGGGACAGGGCACTGAAGCTTTCTTT. This sequence encodes CASSSPGQGTEAFF. The J gene is TRBJ1-1, the V gene TRBV5-1; TRBD1 matches 9 bases. Losses at the gene ends were 5 bases for V and 4 bases for J; bases not matched to a gene: 6. The CDR3 extends over 14 amino acids. Per the germline V gene, CDR1 is SGHRS and CDR2 is YFSETQ. The entire variable domain, with the rest obtained from reference TRBV5-1 and TRBJ1-1, is as follows: KAGVTQTPRYLIKTRGQQVTLSCSPISGHRSVSWYQQTPGQGLQFLFEYFSETQRNKGNFPGRFSGRQFSNSRSEMNVSTLELGDSALYLCASSSPGQGTEAFFGQGTRLTVV.

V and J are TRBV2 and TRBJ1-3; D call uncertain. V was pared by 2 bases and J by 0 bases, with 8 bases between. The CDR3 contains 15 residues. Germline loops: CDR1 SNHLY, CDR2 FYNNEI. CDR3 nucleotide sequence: TGTGCCAGCAGTGAAACAGCTCACTCTGGAAACACCATATATTTT. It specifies CASSETAHSGNTIYF.

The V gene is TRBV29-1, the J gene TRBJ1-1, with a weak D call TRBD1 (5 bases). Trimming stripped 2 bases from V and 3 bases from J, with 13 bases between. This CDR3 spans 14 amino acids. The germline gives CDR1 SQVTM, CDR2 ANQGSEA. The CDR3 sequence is CSVELSRGDTEAFF. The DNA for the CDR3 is TGCAGCGTTGAACTAAGCCGGGGGGACACTGAAGCTTTCTTT. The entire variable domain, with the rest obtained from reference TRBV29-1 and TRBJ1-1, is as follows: SAVISQKPSRDICQRGTSLTIQCQVDSQVTMMFWYRQQPGQSLTLIATANQGSEATYESGFVIDKFPISRPNLTFSTLTVSNMSPEDSSIYLCSVELSRGDTEAFFGQGTRLTVV.

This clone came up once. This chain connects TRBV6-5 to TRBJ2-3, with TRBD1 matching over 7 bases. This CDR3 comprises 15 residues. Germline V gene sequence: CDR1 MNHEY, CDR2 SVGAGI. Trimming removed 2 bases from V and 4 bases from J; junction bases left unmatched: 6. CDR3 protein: CASSYEGDRADTQYF. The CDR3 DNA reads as TGTGCCAGCAGTTACGAAGGCGACAGGGCAGATACGCAGTATTTT.

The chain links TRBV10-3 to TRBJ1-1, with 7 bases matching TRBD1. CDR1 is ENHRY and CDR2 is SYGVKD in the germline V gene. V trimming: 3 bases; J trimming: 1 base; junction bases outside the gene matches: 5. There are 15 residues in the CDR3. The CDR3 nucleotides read TGTGCCATCAGTGATGGGAACAGGGGGAACACTGAAGCTTTCTTT. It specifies CAISDGNRGNTEAFF.

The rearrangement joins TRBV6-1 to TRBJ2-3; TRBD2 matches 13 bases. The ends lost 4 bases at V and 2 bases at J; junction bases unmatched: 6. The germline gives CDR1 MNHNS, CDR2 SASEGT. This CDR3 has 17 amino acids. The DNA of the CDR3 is TGTGCCAGCAGTGGGACTAGCGGGGGTTGGGACACAGATACGCAGTATTTT. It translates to CASSGTSGGWDTDTQYF.

The CDR3 nucleotides read TGTGCCAGCAGCCCGGAGGGTTTTTATGGCTACACCTTC. Translation gives CASSPEGFYGYTF. This chain links TRBV7-9 with TRBJ1-2; D is unresolved. The germline V and J ends were trimmed by 5 bases and 5 bases, with 12 bases remaining between them. CDR1 is SEHNR and CDR2 is FQNEAQ in the germline V gene (reference sequence). The CDR3 is made up of 13 amino acids.

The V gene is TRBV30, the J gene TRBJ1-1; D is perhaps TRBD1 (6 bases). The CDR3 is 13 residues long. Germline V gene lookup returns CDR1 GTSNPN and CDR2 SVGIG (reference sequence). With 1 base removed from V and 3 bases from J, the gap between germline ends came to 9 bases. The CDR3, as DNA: TGTGCCTGGAGTGAGGACAGCCACACTGAAGCTTTCTTT. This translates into CAWSEDSHTEAFF.

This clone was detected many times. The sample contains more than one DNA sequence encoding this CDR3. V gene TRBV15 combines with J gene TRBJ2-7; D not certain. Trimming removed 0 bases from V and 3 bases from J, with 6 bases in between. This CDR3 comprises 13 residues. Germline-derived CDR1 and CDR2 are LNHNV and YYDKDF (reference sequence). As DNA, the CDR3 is TGTGCCACCAGCAGAGATCTGAGCTACGAGCAGTACGTC. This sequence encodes CATSRDLSYEQYV.

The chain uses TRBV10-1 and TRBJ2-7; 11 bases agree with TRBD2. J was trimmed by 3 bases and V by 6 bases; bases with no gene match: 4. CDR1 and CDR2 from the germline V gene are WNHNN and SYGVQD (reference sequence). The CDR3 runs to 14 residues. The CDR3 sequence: CASRCGTSGYEQYV. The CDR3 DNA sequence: TGCGCCAGCAGATGTGGGACTAGCGGCTACGAGCAGTACGTC.

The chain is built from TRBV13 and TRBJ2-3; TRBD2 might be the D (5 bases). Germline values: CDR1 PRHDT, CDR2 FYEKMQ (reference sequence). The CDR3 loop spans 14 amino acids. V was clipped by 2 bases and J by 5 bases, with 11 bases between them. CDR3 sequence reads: CASSLNPSGDTQYF. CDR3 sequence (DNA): TGTGCCAGCAGCTTAAATCCCAGCGGAGATACGCAGTATTTT. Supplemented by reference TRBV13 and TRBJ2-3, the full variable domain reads AAGVIQSPRHLIKEKRETATLKCYPIPRHDTVYWYQQGPGQDPQFLISFYEKMQSDKGSIPDRFSAQQFSDYHSELNMSSLELGDSALYFCASSLNPSGDTQYFGPGTRLTVL.

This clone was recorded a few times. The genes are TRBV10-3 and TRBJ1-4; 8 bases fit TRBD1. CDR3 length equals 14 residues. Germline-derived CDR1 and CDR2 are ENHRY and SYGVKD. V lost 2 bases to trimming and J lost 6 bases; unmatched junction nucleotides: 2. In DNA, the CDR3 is TGTGCCATCAGTGAGGAGGACAGGGATGAAAAACTGTTTTTT. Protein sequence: CAISEEDRDEKLFF.

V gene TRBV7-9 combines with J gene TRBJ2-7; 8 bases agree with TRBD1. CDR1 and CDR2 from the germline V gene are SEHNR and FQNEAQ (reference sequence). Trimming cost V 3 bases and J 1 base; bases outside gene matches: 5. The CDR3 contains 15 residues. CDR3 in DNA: TGTGCCAGCAGCTTCGGACAGGGTAGTTCCTACGAGCAGTACGTC. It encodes CASSFGQGSSYEQYV.

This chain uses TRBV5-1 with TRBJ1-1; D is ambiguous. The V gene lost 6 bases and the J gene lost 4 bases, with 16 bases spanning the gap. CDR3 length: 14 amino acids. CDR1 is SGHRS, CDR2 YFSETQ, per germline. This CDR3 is CASNSGSLATEAFF. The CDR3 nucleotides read TGCGCCAGCAACTCCGGGTCTTTGGCCACTGAAGCTTTCTTT.

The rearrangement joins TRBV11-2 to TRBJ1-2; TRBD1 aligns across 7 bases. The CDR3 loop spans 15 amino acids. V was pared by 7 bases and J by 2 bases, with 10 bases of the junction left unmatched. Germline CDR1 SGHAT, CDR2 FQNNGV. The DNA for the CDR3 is TGTGCCAGCATTACCCCGGGACAGCCCAACTATGGCTACACCTTC. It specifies CASITPGQPNYGYTF.

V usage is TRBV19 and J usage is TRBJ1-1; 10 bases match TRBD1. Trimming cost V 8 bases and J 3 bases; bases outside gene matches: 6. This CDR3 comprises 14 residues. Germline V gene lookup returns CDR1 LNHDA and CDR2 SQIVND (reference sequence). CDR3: CASRLTGGYTEAFF. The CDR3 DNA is TGTGCCAGTCGATTGACAGGGGGCTACACTGAAGCTTTCTTT.

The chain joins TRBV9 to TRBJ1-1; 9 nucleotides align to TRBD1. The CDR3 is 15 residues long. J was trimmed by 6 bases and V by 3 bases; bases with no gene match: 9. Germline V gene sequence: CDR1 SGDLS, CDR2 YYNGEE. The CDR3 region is CASSDRTGAPSEAFF. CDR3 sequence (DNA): TGTGCCAGCAGCGACAGGACAGGGGCCCCCTCTGAAGCTTTCTTT.

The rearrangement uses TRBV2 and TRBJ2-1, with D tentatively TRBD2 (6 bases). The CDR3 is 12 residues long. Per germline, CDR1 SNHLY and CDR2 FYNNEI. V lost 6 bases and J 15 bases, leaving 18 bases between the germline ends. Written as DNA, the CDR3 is TGTGCCAGCAGAGATATAGCGGCGGTGGCGTTCTTC. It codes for CASRDIAAVAFF. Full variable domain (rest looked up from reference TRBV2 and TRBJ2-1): EPEVTQTPSHQVTQMGQEVILRCVPISNHLYFYWYRQILGQKVEFLVSFYNNEISEKSEIFDDQFSVERPDGSNFTLKIRSTKLEDSAMYFCASRDIAAVAFFGPGTRLTVL.

As DNA, the CDR3 is TGTGCCAGCAGCTGGAACAGGGGTAACTATGGCTACACCTTC. Protein product: CASSWNRGNYGYTF. The V and J genes are TRBV7-2 and TRBJ1-2; 7 bases map to TRBD1. V trimming: 4 bases; J trimming: 1 base; junction bases outside the gene matches: 3. The germline CDR1 and CDR2 sequences are SGHTA and FQGNSA. This CDR3 is 14 amino acids long.

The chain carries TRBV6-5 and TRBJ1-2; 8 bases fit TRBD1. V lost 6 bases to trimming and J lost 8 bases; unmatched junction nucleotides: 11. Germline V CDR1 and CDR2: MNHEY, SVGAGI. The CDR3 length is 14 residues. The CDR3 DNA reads TGTGCCAGCAGCCCCGACAGGGGAAGGGGCGGCTACACCTTC. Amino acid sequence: CASSPDRGRGGYTF.

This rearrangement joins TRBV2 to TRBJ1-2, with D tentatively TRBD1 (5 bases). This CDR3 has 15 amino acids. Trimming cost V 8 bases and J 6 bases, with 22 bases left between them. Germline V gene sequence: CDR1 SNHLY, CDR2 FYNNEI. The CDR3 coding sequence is TGTGCCAGCGAATACCGTGGGGCGCGTATAAATGGCTACACCTTC. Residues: CASEYRGARINGYTF.

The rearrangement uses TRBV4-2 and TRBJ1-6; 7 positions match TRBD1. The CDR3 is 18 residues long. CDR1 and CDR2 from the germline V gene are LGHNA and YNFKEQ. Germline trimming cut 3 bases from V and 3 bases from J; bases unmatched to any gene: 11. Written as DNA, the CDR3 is TGTGCCAGCAGCCAGGAAGTTTTGACAGGGAGCTATAATTCACCCCTCCACTTT. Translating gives CASSQEVLTGSYNSPLHF.

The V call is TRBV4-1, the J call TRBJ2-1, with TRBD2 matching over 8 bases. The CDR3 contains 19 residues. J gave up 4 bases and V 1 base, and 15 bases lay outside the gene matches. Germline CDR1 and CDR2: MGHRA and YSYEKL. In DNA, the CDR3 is TGCGCCAGCAGCCAAGGAGACGGGCGGTACGGCGGGGGGTACAATGAGCAGTTCTTC. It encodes CASSQGDGRYGGGYNEQFF.

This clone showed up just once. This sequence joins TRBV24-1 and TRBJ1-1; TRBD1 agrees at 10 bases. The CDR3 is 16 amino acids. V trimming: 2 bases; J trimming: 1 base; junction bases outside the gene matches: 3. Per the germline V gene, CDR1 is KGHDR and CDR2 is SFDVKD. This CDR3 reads CATSDSGTGANTEAFF. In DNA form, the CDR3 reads TGTGCCACCAGTGATTCCGGGACAGGGGCGAACACTGAAGCTTTCTTT.